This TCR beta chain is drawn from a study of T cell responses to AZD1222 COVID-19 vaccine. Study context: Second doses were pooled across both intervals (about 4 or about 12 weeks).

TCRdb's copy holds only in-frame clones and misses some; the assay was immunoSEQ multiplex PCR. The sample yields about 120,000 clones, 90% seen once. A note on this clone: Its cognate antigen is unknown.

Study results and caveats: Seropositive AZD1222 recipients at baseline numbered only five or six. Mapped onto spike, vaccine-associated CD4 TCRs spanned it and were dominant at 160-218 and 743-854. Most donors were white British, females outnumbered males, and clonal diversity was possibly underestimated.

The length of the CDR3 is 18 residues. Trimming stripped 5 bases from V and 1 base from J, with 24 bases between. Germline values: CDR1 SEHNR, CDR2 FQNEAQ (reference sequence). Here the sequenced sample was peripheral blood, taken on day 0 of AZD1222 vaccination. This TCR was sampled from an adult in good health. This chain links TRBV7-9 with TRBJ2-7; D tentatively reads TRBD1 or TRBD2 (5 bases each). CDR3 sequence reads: CASSPWNPGLRFSYEQYF. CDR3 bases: TGTGCCAGCAGCCCCTGGAACCCGGGGCTAAGATTTTCCTACGAGCAGTACTTC.